The rows below give T cell receptor beta chains drawn from one sample of a study of regulatory T cells in long-lasting Graves disease. TCRdb used MiXCR to reprocess the multiplex PCR reads, holding one entry per CDR3 protein. The data show roughly 400,000 distinct CDR3 sequences, less than 25% seen once. Sequenced material: peripheral blood mononuclear cells (PBMCs), taken when the disease was refractory, from a patient treated with antithyroid drugs. Receptor source: a female donor with Graves disease. The CDR3 runs from the conserved cysteine through the conserved F or W. D genes are given only for firm matches. Size is omitted from some rows. Given values are once, few, many or a class for expanded clones.

d_call j_call v_call clone_size cdr3_aa cdr3_nt
. TRBJ1-1 TRBV7-2 . CASSPRPGAEAFF TGTGCCAGCAGCCCAAGGCCTGGCGCTGAAGCTTTCTTT
. TRBJ2-2 TRBV7-2 few CASSTRQENTGELFF TGTGCCAGCAGCACCAGACAGGAGAACACCGGGGAGCTGTTTTTT
TRBD1 TRBJ2-5 TRBV3-1 few CASSRQGGVDKETQYF TGTGCCAGCAGCCGACAGGGGGGGGTGGACAAAGAGACCCAGTACTTC
. TRBJ1-5 TRBV12-3/TRBV12-4 many CASSKGQYSNQPQHF TGTGCCAGCAGTAAAGGACAGTATAGCAATCAGCCCCAGCATTTT
. TRBJ2-7 TRBV4-2 . CASSQAFGTSNREQYF TGTGCCAGCAGCCAAGCTTTCGGGACCTCAAACCGCGAGCAGTACTTC
. TRBJ1-1 TRBV12-3/TRBV12-4 many CASSSGYTEAFF TGTGCCAGCAGTAGCGGGTACACTGAAGCTTTCTTT
TRBD2 TRBJ2-2 TRBV9 . CASSGLAGVGELFF TGTGCCAGCAGCGGACTAGCGGGAGTTGGGGAGCTGTTTTTT
. TRBJ2-3 TRBV29-1 . CSALGGPTDTQYF TGCAGCGCCCTGGGGGGGCCGACAGATACGCAGTATTTT
. TRBJ1-1 TRBV30 . CAWSMNTEAFF TGTGCCTGGAGCATGAACACTGAAGCTTTCTTT
. TRBJ1-4 TRBV7-2 . CASSLVEQGDEKLFF TGTGCCAGCAGCTTAGTAGAACAGGGCGATGAAAAACTGTTTTTT
TRBD2 TRBJ2-5 TRBV20-1 many CSADSGELGLAGVWETQYF TGCAGTGCGGACTCTGGGGAACTAGGACTAGCGGGAGTTTGGGAGACCCAGTACTTC
. TRBJ1-1 TRBV20-1 once CSARDLTARAEAFF TGCAGTGCTAGAGACCTCACGGCGCGAGCTGAAGCTTTCTTT
. TRBJ2-5 TRBV7-8 many CASSLGSWETQYF TGTGCCAGCAGCCTGGGGTCTTGGGAGACCCAGTACTTC
. TRBJ1-1 TRBV6-6 . CAGSYSTLAEAFF TGTGCCGGCAGTTACTCGACGCTCGCTGAAGCTTTCTTT
. TRBJ2-7 TRBV7-2 many CASSLRGDSSYEQYF TGTGCCAGCAGCTTAAGGGGGGACAGCTCCTACGAGCAGTACTTC
. TRBJ1-2 TRBV11-3 many CASSFTGLSGYTF TGTGCCAGCAGCTTCACCGGGTTGAGTGGCTACACCTTC
TRBD1 TRBJ1-1 TRBV29-1 . CSVGQGARVEAFF TGCAGCGTTGGACAGGGGGCGCGGGTTGAAGCTTTCTTT
TRBD2 TRBJ2-2 TRBV5-1 few CASSLLAGMTGELFF TGCGCCAGCAGCTTGTTAGCGGGAATGACCGGGGAGCTGTTTTTT
. TRBJ2-7 TRBV5-1 many CASSLPGPSYEQYF TGTGCCAGCAGCCTACCGGGGCCTTCCTACGAGCAGTACTTC
. TRBJ2-2 TRBV18 . CASSPRPGRNTGELFF TGTGCCAGCTCACCACGTCCAGGGAGGAACACCGGGGAGCTGTTTTTT
. TRBJ1-5 TRBV19 . CATTTGSGNQPQHF TGTGCCACTACGACAGGCTCCGGCAATCAGCCCCAGCATTTT
TRBD2 TRBJ2-1 TRBV4-2 . CASSQDELAGRYNEQFF TGTGCCAGCAGCCAAGATGAACTAGCGGGCCGCTACAATGAGCAGTTCTTC
. TRBJ1-3 TRBV5-1 . CASSLEQLGNTIYF TGCGCCAGCAGCCTCGAGCAACTTGGAAACACCATATATTTT
. TRBJ1-5 TRBV18 many CASSPGGSSQPQHF TGTGCCAGCTCACCTGGGGGGAGTTCTCAGCCCCAGCATTTT
. TRBJ2-7 TRBV11-2 . CASSLGSPLASTKLTYEQYF TGTGCCAGCAGCTTAGGATCACCGTTGGCTAGCACAAAACTTACCTACGAGCAGTACTTC
TRBD1 TRBJ2-4 TRBV5-6 few CVSSLSGTGALAKNIQYF TGTGTCAGCAGCTTAAGCGGGACAGGGGCCTTAGCCAAAAACATTCAGTACTTC
. TRBJ1-6 TRBV11-2 many CASSLVPLNSPLHF TGTGCCAGCAGCTTAGTTCCCCTCAATTCACCCCTCCACTTT
. TRBJ2-7 TRBV7-2 many CASSLGLGEQYF TGCGCCAGCAGCTTGGGTCTGGGGGAGCAGTACTTC
TRBD2 TRBJ2-1 TRBV19 few CASSDSGNAYNEQFF TGTGCCAGTAGCGATAGCGGGAACGCCTACAATGAGCAGTTCTTC
. TRBJ2-7 TRBV19 once CATGHPSSYEQYF TGTGCCACGGGACACCCGAGCTCCTACGAGCAGTACTTC
. TRBJ2-7 TRBV7-8 few CASIDRGGEQYF TGTGCCAGCATCGATAGAGGGGGCGAGCAGTACTTC
. TRBJ1-5 TRBV11-2 many CASSLGQGRNQPQHF TGTGCCAGCAGCTTAGGTCAGGGGAGGAATCAGCCCCAGCATTTT
. TRBJ2-7 TRBV28 many CASSLRVTPSYEQYF TGTGCCAGCAGCCTCCGGGTCACTCCGTCCTACGAGCAGTACTTC
. TRBJ2-7 TRBV30 few CAWSPVGGEQYF TGTGCCTGGAGCCCAGTCGGAGGCGAGCAGTACTTC
. TRBJ2-5 TRBV29-1 . CSVENWGSPPTGTQYF TGCAGCGTTGAAAATTGGGGTTCGCCTCCGACGGGGACCCAGTACTTC
TRBD1 TRBJ2-7 TRBV6-7 few CASSYGTGRPSYEQYF TGTGCCAGCAGTTACGGGACAGGGCGGCCCTCCTACGAGCAGTACTTC
. TRBJ2-3 TRBV29-1 . CSVEEVREATQYF TGCAGCGTTGAAGAAGTGAGGGAGGCGACGCAGTATTTT
. TRBJ2-2 TRBV12-3/TRBV12-4 many CASSFATGNTGELFF TGTGCCAGCAGTTTCGCAACTGGGAACACCGGGGAGCTGTTTTTT
. TRBJ2-5 TRBV18 . CASSPPAGDQETQYF TGTGCCAGCTCACCACCCGCAGGGGATCAAGAGACCCAGTACTTC
TRBD2 TRBJ2-7 TRBV6-2/TRBV6-3 many CASSYSSQQGKTSGSLSYEQYF TGTGCCAGCAGTTACAGCTCCCAGCAGGGTAAGACTAGCGGGAGCCTCTCCTACGAGCAGTACTTC
TRBD2 TRBJ2-1 TRBV12-3/TRBV12-4 . CASSFGSGNEQFF TGTGCCAGCAGTTTCGGTAGCGGGAATGAGCAGTTCTTC
TRBD2 TRBJ2-1 TRBV28 . CASSLTSGVYNEQFF TGTGCCAGCAGTCTGACTAGCGGAGTATACAATGAGCAGTTCTTC
. TRBJ1-4 TRBV6-1 many CASRPEQLNEKLFF TGTGCCAGCAGACCCGAACAGCTTAATGAAAAACTGTTTTTT
TRBD1 TRBJ2-7 TRBV27 few CASSPNRGTYEQYF TGTGCCAGCAGTCCTAACAGGGGGACCTACGAGCAGTACTTC
. TRBJ2-5 TRBV27 . CASSLSFGGYEETQYF TGTGCCAGCAGTTTATCTTTTGGGGGCTATGAAGAGACCCAGTACTTC
. TRBJ1-3 TRBV7-2 . CASSLEAGAIYF TGTGCCAGCAGCCTTGAGGCCGGCGCCATATATTTT
. TRBJ2-5 TRBV18 many CASSEPDGRQYF TGTGCCAGCTCAGAGCCGGACGGGCGGCAGTACTTC
. TRBJ1-1 TRBV12-3/TRBV12-4 many CASSPLRSTEAFF TGTGCCAGCAGCCCCTTGCGCTCCACTGAAGCTTTCTTT